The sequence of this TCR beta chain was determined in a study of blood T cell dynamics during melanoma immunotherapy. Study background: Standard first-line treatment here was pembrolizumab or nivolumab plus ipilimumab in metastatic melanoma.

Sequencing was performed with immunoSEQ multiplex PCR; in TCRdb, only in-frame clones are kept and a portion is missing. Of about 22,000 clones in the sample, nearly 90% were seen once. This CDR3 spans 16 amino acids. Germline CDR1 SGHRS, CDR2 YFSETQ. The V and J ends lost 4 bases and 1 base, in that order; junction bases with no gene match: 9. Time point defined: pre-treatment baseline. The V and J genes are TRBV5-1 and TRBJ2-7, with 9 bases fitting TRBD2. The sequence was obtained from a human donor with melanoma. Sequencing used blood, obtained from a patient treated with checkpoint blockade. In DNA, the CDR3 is TGCGCCAGCAGCCCCGGGGCGGGAGGGTCTTCCTACGAGCAGTACTTC. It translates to CASSPGAGGSSYEQYF.